The 10 T cell receptor beta chains below come from one sample, sequenced in a study of cytomegalovirus exposure and HLA in healthy donors. Researchers ran the PCR with 60 Vbeta and 13 Jbeta primers. TCRdb keeps only in-frame clones here, not all; method: immunoSEQ multiplex PCR. The sample includes 200,000 or so clones, 80% to 90% of them seen just once. The sample was PBMCs. Source of these receptors: a man aged 25-40 years in good health and CMV-seronegative.

V is TRBV29-1 and J is TRBJ2-7, with D perhaps TRBD1 (5 bases). Looked up from germline, CDR1 is SQVTM and CDR2 is ANQGSEA. The CDR3 contains 12 residues. V was trimmed by 4 bases and J by 3 bases, leaving 10 bases between them. The DNA for the CDR3 is TGCAGCGTTGCCCCAGGGTACTACGAGCAGTACTTC. Protein product: CSVAPGYYEQYF.

The gene calls are TRBV6-6 and TRBJ2-3; 10 bases match TRBD1. Germline values: CDR1 MNHNY, CDR2 SVGAGI (reference sequence). V shed 5 bases, J shed 5 bases, and the junction held 7 bases outside the gene matches. The CDR3 has 15 residues. CDR3 region: CASSSPGTGVDTQYF. The CDR3 nucleotides read TGTGCCAGCAGTAGTCCCGGGACAGGGGTAGATACGCAGTATTTT.

Only one count was recorded for this clone. This sequence joins TRBV6-5 and TRBJ2-1; 8 nucleotides line up with TRBD2. Germline V gene lookup returns CDR1 MNHEY and CDR2 SVGAGI. The length of the CDR3 is 15 residues. After removal of 5 bases from V and 2 bases from J, the junction contained 5 bases not matched to a gene. CDR3 amino acids: CASSPPGLAYNEQFF. The CDR3 DNA follows: TGTGCCAGCAGTCCCCCGGGACTAGCCTACAATGAGCAGTTCTTC.

This chain links TRBV9 with TRBJ1-2, with no clear D. Trimming left V 0 bases short and J 1 base short, with 10 bases between. This CDR3 has 15 residues. Per germline, CDR1 SGDLS and CDR2 YYNGEE. In DNA, the CDR3 is TGTGCCAGCAGCGTAGAATCAAACAGTAACTATGGCTACACCTTC. Protein product: CASSVESNSNYGYTF.

The gene calls are TRBV7-6 and TRBJ1-2; 9 bases map to TRBD1. The V and J ends lost 1 base and 0 bases, in that order; junction bases with no gene match: 12. This CDR3 has 19 amino acids. Germline V CDR1 and CDR2: SGHVS, FNYEAQ. CDR3 loop: CASSLGVPGTGITNYGYTF. The CDR3 DNA reads TGTGCCAGCAGCTTAGGAGTCCCCGGGACAGGGATCACTAACTATGGCTACACCTTC.

As regards this clone: Other nucleotide sequences from this sample produce the same CDR3. The chain carries TRBV18 and TRBJ2-5, with D possibly TRBD2 on 6 matching bases. Germline V gives CDR1 KGHSH, CDR2 LQKENI. The CDR3 has 17 amino acids. V shed 1 base and J shed 5 bases, with 20 bases lying between them. CDR3 sequence: CASSPLGGRRTQETQYF. CDR3 in DNA: TGTGCCAGCTCACCACTGGGGGGAAGGAGGACCCAGGAGACCCAGTACTTC.

CDR3 region: CASSVVGGGYTF. For the CDR3, the DNA is TGTGCCAGCAGCGTAGTGGGGGGGGGCTACACCTTC. The J gene is TRBJ1-2, the V gene TRBV9; maybe TRBD1 (5 bases). Trimming cost V 0 bases and J 8 bases, with 8 bases left between them. The CDR3 spans 12 residues. Looked up from germline, CDR1 is SGDLS and CDR2 is YYNGEE.

This sequence joins TRBV19 and TRBJ2-1; TRBD2 might be the D (5 bases). The V end was cut by 1 base, the J end by 9 bases, with 16 bases between. The germline V gene has CDR1 LNHDA and CDR2 SQIVND (reference sequence). This CDR3 has 15 amino acids. The CDR3 DNA is TGTGCCAGTAGTATAGGTCAGTCGACTGCGGGTGAGCAGTTCTTC. This codes for CASSIGQSTAGEQFF.

This chain connects TRBV5-6 to TRBJ1-2; 11 positions agree with TRBD1. Germline V gene data show CDR1 as SGHDT and CDR2 as YYEEEE. The trim removed 4 bases at V and 7 bases at J, leaving 6 bases unmatched. The CDR3 runs to 14 residues. In DNA, the CDR3 is TGTGCCAGCAGCCCCCTGGGGACAGGGGGTGGCTACACCTTC. It is translated as CASSPLGTGGGYTF. Full variable domain (missing parts from reference TRBV5-6 and TRBJ1-2): DAGVTQSPTHLIKTRGQQVTLRCSPKSGHDTVSWYQQALGQGPQFIFQYYEEEERQRGNFPDRFSGHQFPNYSSELNVNALLLGDSALYLCASSPLGTGGGYTFGSGTRLTVV.

V is TRBV21-1 and J is TRBJ1-1; the table calls TRBD1, which could not be checked here. TRBV21-1 is a known pseudogene. This CDR3 spans 12 amino acids. The CDR3 loop reads CAIQGKNTEAFF. In DNA form, the CDR3 reads TGTGCCATCCAGGGGAAGAACACTGAAGCTTTCTTT.